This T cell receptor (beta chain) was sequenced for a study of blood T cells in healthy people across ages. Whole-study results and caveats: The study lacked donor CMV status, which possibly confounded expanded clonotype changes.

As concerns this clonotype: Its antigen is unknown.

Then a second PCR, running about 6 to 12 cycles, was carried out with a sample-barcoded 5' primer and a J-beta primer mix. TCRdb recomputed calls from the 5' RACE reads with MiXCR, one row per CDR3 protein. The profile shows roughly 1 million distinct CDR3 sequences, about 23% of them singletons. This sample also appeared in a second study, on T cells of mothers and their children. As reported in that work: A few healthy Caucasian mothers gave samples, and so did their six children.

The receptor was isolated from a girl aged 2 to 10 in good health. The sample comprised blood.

The CDR3 DNA is TGTGCCAGCAGTTCTATAGGTAGCAATCAGCCCCAGCATTTT. It is translated as CASSSIGSNQPQHF. The chain carries TRBV28 and TRBJ1-5, with D unclear. Per the germline V gene, CDR1 is MDHEN and CDR2 is SYDVKM. Trimming removed 4 bases from V and 0 bases from J, with 7 bases in between. The CDR3 runs to 14 residues.